This TCR beta chain was identified in a study of T cell responses to AZD1222 COVID-19 vaccine. Measured with immunoSEQ multiplex PCR; TCRdb has only the in-frame clones, and not every one. The sample holds around 130,000 clones, around 90% seen once. Some second doses came at about 4 weeks and others at about 12 weeks; these were pooled. In regard to this clone: Antigen: not known.

Germline CDR1 LGHNT, CDR2 FRNRAP. V was pared by 0 bases and J by 1 base, with 10 bases between. This CDR3 region has 16 residues. Study-wide points: Nearly half of the spike-specific TCRs reportedly recognize variant regions that carry no mutations. With dominance at 160-218 and 743-854, vaccine-associated CD4 TCRs spanned spike.

The V and J genes are TRBV12-5 and TRBJ1-5; TRBD1 might be the D (6 bases). The origin of this receptor is an adult who received the AZD1222 COVID-19 vaccine. Sequenced here: peripheral blood, sampled 28 days after the second AZD1222 dose. The CDR3 nucleotides read TGTGCTAGTGGTTTGGTAGGGGGATGGAGCAATCAGCCCCAGCATTTT. The encoded protein is CASGLVGGWSNQPQHF.